These 2 T cell receptor beta chains came from one sample sequenced in a study of blood T cell repertoires in COVID-19 (TCRdb year 2020). The library was built by means of the immunoSEQ multiplex PCR assay. TCRdb re-hosts the immuneACCESS table, in-frame sequences only. Its copies lack some clones; in the studies checked, an unresolved V gene accounts for under half of them, and the cause for the rest is not known. The sample records 150,000 to 200,000 clones, 80% to 90% of which are singletons. The ten largest clones represent about 2.1% of the sample. The sample was peripheral blood. Receptors originate from a man between 65 and 85 years old with active or convalescent COVID-19.

The chain recombines TRBV11-2 with TRBJ1-1; 10 nucleotides align to TRBD1. This CDR3 contains 16 residues. CDR1 and CDR2 from the germline V gene are SGHAT and FQNNGV. With V trimmed by 5 bases and J by 1 base, 7 bases remained unmatched. The DNA for the CDR3 is TGTGCCAGCAGCCAGACAGGGGGCGGGTGGAACACTGAAGCTTTCTTT. The encoded protein is CASSQTGGGWNTEAFF.

This clone has just one count. The chain has TRBV6-2 or TRBV6-3 and TRBJ1-5; the match to TRBD1 covers 8 bases. After removal of 6 bases from V and 2 bases from J, the junction contained 9 bases not matched to a gene. Germline V gives CDR1 MNHEY, CDR2 SVGEGT. The CDR3 covers 16 residues. CDR3 region: CASSPRTGIGNQPQHF. CDR3 in DNA: TGTGCCAGCAGCCCCCGGACAGGGATTGGCAATCAGCCCCAGCATTTT.